A selection of T cell receptor beta chains follows, all from one sample in a study of shared clonotypes between healthy human individuals. Profiling relied on immunoSEQ multiplex PCR, and the TCRdb table lists in-frame clones only, not all of them. The table shows around 700,000 clones, with roughly 78% occurring only once. The sample comprised memory CD4+ T cells sorted from blood. The receptor source for this set is a woman in her twenties or thirties in good health. Each CDR3 is given with its conserved first and last residue. The D gene is left open where the match is weak. Not all rows give a size; the values are once, few, many and, for expanded clones, a class.

d_gene	v_gene	j_gene	abundance	CDR3nt	CDR3aa
-	TRBV2	TRBJ2-5	-	TGTGCCAGTAGGGGGGTTTGGGAGACCCAGTACTTC	CASRGVWETQYF
TRBD1	TRBV5-6	TRBJ1-2	few	TGTGCCAGCAGCATGAGTACAGGGGGCTGGGTTGGAGGCTACACCTTC	CASSMSTGGWVGGYTF
-	TRBV4-2	TRBJ1-4	once	TGTGCCAGCAGCCTCCTATCTGGGGGTCCGGGGCTGGACTTAACTAATGAAAAACTGTTTTTT	CASSLLSGGPGLDLTNEKLFF
-	TRBV25-1	TRBJ2-7	-	TGTGCCAGCAGTGGAATGGGGGGGGCTCGAAGCTCCTACGAGCAGTACTTC	CASSGMGGARSSYEQYF
TRBD1	TRBV9	TRBJ2-3	-	TGTGCCAGCAGCAACCGGGACAGGGGGAGAGATACGCAGTATTTT	CASSNRDRGRDTQYF
-	TRBV5-1	TRBJ2-7	-	TGCGCCAGCAGCTTGGCCCCGGGACTCGCCTCGTCTCGGGAGCAGTACTTC	CASSLAPGLASSREQYF
-	TRBV28	TRBJ2-6	-	TGTGCCAGCAGCTTGCAGGGGTCCGGGGCCAACGTCCTGACTTTC	CASSLQGSGANVLTF
-	TRBV9	TRBJ1-2	medium-sized	TGTGCCAGCAGCGTAGATCCGGCAGGGGACTATGGCTACACCTTC	CASSVDPAGDYGYTF
TRBD2	TRBV5-1	TRBJ2-7	-	TGCGCCAGCAGCCGACTAGCGCCGAGCTCCTACGAGCAGTACTTC	CASSRLAPSSYEQYF
-	TRBV5-1	TRBJ2-3	-	TGCGCCAGCAGCAAGAACTCTGGGGATACGCAGTATTTT	CASSKNSGDTQYF
-	TRBV2	TRBJ1-1	once	TGTGCCAGCAGGAAAGATATGAACACTGAAGCTTTCTTT	CASRKDMNTEAFF
TRBD1	TRBV4-1	TRBJ2-7	-	TGCGCCAGCAGCCCACCGGGACAGGCTTTATACGAGCAGTACTTC	CASSPPGQALYEQYF
-	TRBV7-9	TRBJ2-7	-	TGTGCCAGCAGTTCGACACAGTCTGGGTACGAGCAGTACTTC	CASSSTQSGYEQYF
-	TRBV28	TRBJ1-5	-	TGTGCCAGCAGTTTCGCTCTTAGCAATCAGCCCCAGCATTTT	CASSFALSNQPQHF
-	TRBV6-5	TRBJ2-7	-	TGTGCCAGCAGTTACTCTTGGGGGAACTCCTACGAGCAGTACTTC	CASSYSWGNSYEQYF
-	TRBV5-1	TRBJ2-1	-	TGCGCCAGCACCCCCCTGGGCAGCTCCTACAATGAGCAGTTCTTC	CASTPLGSSYNEQFF
-	TRBV6-6	TRBJ1-1	few	TGTGCCAGCAACCTACAGGGAGCCATGAACACTGAAGCTTTCTTT	CASNLQGAMNTEAFF
TRBD1	TRBV7-6	TRBJ2-7	-	TGTGCCAGCAGCTCCCAACAGGGGTTCGAGCAGTACTTC	CASSSQQGFEQYF
-	TRBV14	TRBJ2-4	-	TGTGCCAGCAGCCAAGCGCTGGACGGGAAAAACATTCAGTACTTC	CASSQALDGKNIQYF
-	TRBV6-1	TRBJ1-5	-	TGTGCCAGCAGTGATATGGTGATTCAGCCCCAGCATTTT	CASSDMVIQPQHF
-	TRBV5-1	TRBJ2-7	once	TGCGCCAGCAGCTTAGGTAGCGGCTACGAGCAGTACTTC	CASSLGSGYEQYF
TRBD1	TRBV11-3	TRBJ2-1	-	TGTGCCAGCAGCTTGGACTCCGGGACAGGGGGCTACAATGAGCAGTTCTTC	CASSLDSGTGGYNEQFF
TRBD2	TRBV7-2	TRBJ2-1	-	TGTGCCAGCAGGGCCCCGGGACTAGCTATCCTAAATGAGCAGTTCTTC	CASRAPGLAILNEQFF
TRBD1	TRBV15	TRBJ1-4	-	TGTGCCACCAGCACACAGGGGAGTAGCGGTGAAAAACTGTTTTTT	CATSTQGSSGEKLFF
-	TRBV19	TRBJ1-1	many	TGTGCCAGTAGTGTATCCAGGGGAGACACTGAAGCTTTCTTT	CASSVSRGDTEAFF
-	TRBV28	TRBJ1-5	-	TGTGCCAGTGACAGCGCGGGGGCAAATCAGCCCCAGCATTTT	CASDSAGANQPQHF
TRBD1	TRBV27	TRBJ1-1	-	TGTGCCAGCAGCCGGGACAGAGACACTGAAGCTTTCTTT	CASSRDRDTEAFF
TRBD2	TRBV11-3	TRBJ2-1	-	TGTGCCAGCAGCCGGGGACTAGCGGGAGGTCGTGGCAATGAGCAGTTCTTC	CASSRGLAGGRGNEQFF
-	TRBV6-5	TRBJ2-7	-	TGTGCCAGCAGTTACTCAAGGGGACGGAACTACGAGCAGTACTTC	CASSYSRGRNYEQYF
TRBD2	TRBV10-2	TRBJ2-3	few	TGCGCCAGCAGACTTAGCGGGGTTAGCACAGATACGCAGTATTTT	CASRLSGVSTDTQYF
-	TRBV7-2	TRBJ2-5	-	TGTGCCAGCAGCTTTTATCGAGAGACCCAGTACTTC	CASSFYRETQYF
TRBD1	TRBV28	TRBJ1-5	once	TGTGCCAGCAGTCCCTGGGGCACGGGGACAGGGGACCAGCCCCAGCATTTT	CASSPWGTGTGDQPQHF
-	TRBV1	TRBJ2-7	-	TGCACCAGCAGCTTTATTGGGACAGGGGGAAACTACGAGCAGTACTTC	CTSSFIGTGGNYEQYF
-	TRBV10-3	TRBJ1-4	-	TGTGCCATCGGCCAGGGAGACTCTAATGAAAAACTGTTTTTT	CAIGQGDSNEKLFF
TRBD1	TRBV5-1	TRBJ2-3	-	TGCGCCAGCAGCTTCCTCCCCCCTGGACAGGGGGCCGCAGATACGCAGTATTTT	CASSFLPPGQGAADTQYF
-	TRBV25-1	TRBJ2-2	-	TGTGCCAGCAGTCCACGGACTGCGAACACCGGGGAGCTGTTTTTT	CASSPRTANTGELFF